Listed below are T cell receptor beta chains from one sample, sequenced in a study of Ad26.COV2.S vaccination and SARS-CoV-2 variants. This table comes from immunoSEQ multiplex PCR, and its TCRdb copy is limited to in-frame clones, with some not included. The data contain 350,000 to 450,000 clones, roughly 84% of them singletons. The sequences come from peripheral blood, collected in a trial of Ad26.COV2.S vaccine versus placebo. The receptor set was obtained from a person aged 18-65 years who received the Ad26.COV2.S COVID-19 vaccine or a placebo. CDR3s include the opening cysteine and the closing phenylalanine or tryptophan. D genes are given only for firm matches. Part of the rows lack a size; the others show once, few, many or a class for expanded clones.

-	-	TRBV7-2	TRBJ1-5	CASSSAVAMTVPQHF	TGTGCCAGCAGCTCTGCTGTAGCCATGACAGTTCCCCAGCATTTT
-	-	TRBV20-1	TRBJ2-7	CSASGFGIDEQYF	TGCAGTGCTAGTGGGTTTGGAATCGACGAGCAGTACTTC
TRBD2	few	TRBV5-1	TRBJ2-2	CASSGTSGGYTGELFF	TGCGCCAGCAGCGGAACTAGCGGGGGATACACCGGGGAGCTGTTTTTT
TRBD1	once	TRBV6-5	TRBJ1-5	CASSRGFNQPQHF	TGTGCCAGCAGCAGGGGGTTCAATCAGCCCCAGCATTTT
-	-	TRBV27	TRBJ2-1	CASSLRPDYNEQFF	TGTGCCAGCAGTTTACGGCCGGATTACAATGAGCAGTTCTTC
-	once	TRBV19	TRBJ2-7	CASSIEGGGLYEQYF	TGTGCCAGTAGTATCGAAGGGGGGGGACTCTACGAGCAGTACTTC
-	few	TRBV6-1	TRBJ1-3	CASSENEEPGSGNTIYF	TGTGCCAGCAGTGAAAATGAAGAGCCTGGCTCTGGAAACACCATATATTTT
TRBD1	-	TRBV6-6	TRBJ2-7	CASRSGTGAEQYF	TGTGCCAGCAGATCTGGGACAGGGGCCGAGCAGTACTTC
-	-	TRBV6-2/TRBV6-3	TRBJ2-7	CASSYIRYEQYF	TGTGCCAGCAGTTACATCCGTTACGAGCAGTACTTC
-	once	TRBV19	TRBJ2-7	CASSIALRTTYEQYF	TGTGCCAGTAGTATAGCTCTCAGGACTACTTACGAGCAGTACTTC
-	once	TRBV7-9	TRBJ2-2	CASSRGTSNTGELFF	TGTGCCAGCAGTAGGGGCACTTCGAACACCGGGGAGCTGTTTTTT
TRBD1	-	TRBV29-1	TRBJ2-1	CSVDHGQGSYNEQFF	TGCAGCGTCGACCACGGACAGGGGTCCTACAATGAGCAGTTCTTC
TRBD2	few	TRBV9	TRBJ2-3	CASSGSTSGYTQYF	TGTGCCAGCAGCGGGTCGACTAGCGGTTATACGCAGTATTTT
-	-	TRBV5-1	TRBJ1-1	CASSPAGENTEAFF	TGCGCCAGCAGCCCAGCAGGGGAGAACACTGAAGCTTTCTTT
TRBD1	-	TRBV4-1	TRBJ1-1	CASSQTYRGRTEAFF	TGCGCCAGCAGCCAAACTTACAGGGGAAGGACTGAAGCTTTCTTT
-	once	TRBV2	TRBJ1-6	CASSVLEGNSPLHF	TGTGCCAGCAGCGTGCTTGAGGGGAATTCACCCCTCCACTTT
-	few	TRBV6-2/TRBV6-3	TRBJ2-4	CASSPRVLAKNIQYF	TGTGCCAGCAGTCCCAGGGTTCTGGCCAAAAACATTCAGTACTTC
TRBD1	-	TRBV4-1	TRBJ1-2	CASSHFADRGSYGYTF	TGCGCCAGCAGCCACTTTGCGGACAGGGGCAGCTATGGCTACACCTTC
-	-	TRBV7-2	TRBJ1-1	CASSPHRVDEAFF	TGTGCCAGCAGCCCACACAGGGTTGATGAAGCTTTCTTT
-	-	TRBV9	TRBJ1-1	CASSAWTDMNTEAFF	TGTGCCAGCAGCGCCTGGACAGACATGAACACTGAAGCTTTCTTT
-	-	TRBV6-5	TRBJ1-3	CASSYSRDSGNTIYF	TGTGCCAGCAGTTACTCACGAGATTCTGGAAACACCATATATTTT
-	-	TRBV6-6	TRBJ1-1	CASGGVGSTEAFF	TGTGCCAGCGGTGGAGTTGGAAGCACTGAAGCTTTCTTT
TRBD1	-	TRBV27	TRBJ1-6	CASSKTGLYNSPLHF	TGTGCCAGCAGTAAGACAGGGCTCTATAATTCACCCCTCCACTTT
-	-	TRBV11-3	TRBJ2-2	CASSPGQGGSGELFF	TGTGCCAGCAGCCCTGGGCAGGGTGGGAGCGGGGAGCTGTTTTTT
-	few	TRBV9	TRBJ1-1	CASSVEGGTEAFF	TGTGCCAGCAGCGTAGAGGGGGGAACTGAAGCTTTCTTT
-	-	TRBV6-5	TRBJ1-2	CASSTPDIYGYTF	TGTGCCAGCAGTACTCCTGACATATATGGCTACACCTTC
-	-	TRBV5-4	TRBJ2-2	CASSLPGRQNTGELFF	TGTGCCAGCAGCTTACCGGGACGGCAAAACACCGGGGAGCTGTTTTTT
-	-	TRBV21-1	TRBJ1-1	CASTVQDPNTEAFF	TGTGCCAGCACCGTACAAGACCCGAACACTGAAGCTTTCTTT
-	once	TRBV6-2/TRBV6-3	TRBJ2-7	CASSSFYEQYF	TGTGCCAGCAGTAGCTTCTACGAGCAGTACTTC
TRBD1	-	TRBV5-4	TRBJ1-5	CASSLDRGLGQPQHF	TGTGCCAGCAGCTTGGACAGGGGGCTCGGGCAGCCCCAGCATTTT
-	-	TRBV19	TRBJ2-5	CASSIVGKETQYF	TGTGCCAGTAGTATAGTGGGCAAAGAGACCCAGTACTTC
TRBD2	-	TRBV5-4	TRBJ2-7	CACREGGSYEQYF	TGTGCCTGCCGGGAGGGCGGCTCCTACGAGCAGTACTTC
-	-	TRBV14	TRBJ2-7	CASSQGLALGVHEQYF	TGTGCCAGCAGCCAAGGGTTGGCGCTAGGGGTCCACGAGCAGTACTTC
-	-	TRBV5-1	TRBJ2-2	CASSLLGQGRNGELFF	TGCGCCAGCAGCTTGTTGGGGCAGGGAAGGAACGGGGAGCTGTTTTTT
TRBD1	-	TRBV6-2/TRBV6-3	TRBJ1-5	CASSSAGTGRGQPQHF	TGTGCCAGCAGTTCCGCCGGGACAGGAAGGGGTCAGCCCCAGCATTTT
-	-	TRBV18	TRBJ1-1	CASSPPSLTEAFF	TGTGCCAGCTCACCTCCTTCCCTTACTGAAGCTTTCTTT
TRBD1	-	TRBV25-1	TRBJ1-2	CASSSSDRRKNGYTF	TGTGCCAGCAGTTCCTCGGACAGGAGAAAGAATGGCTACACCTTC
-	-	TRBV19	TRBJ1-5	CASSLDTGWQPQHF	TGTGCCAGTAGCCTAGACACAGGGTGGCAGCCCCAGCATTTT
-	-	TRBV18	TRBJ2-1	CASSPEMGRDNEQFF	TGTGCCAGCTCACCAGAGATGGGCAGAGACAATGAGCAGTTCTTC
-	-	TRBV7-2	TRBJ2-7	CASSLGQGAYEQYF	TGTGCCAGCAGCTTAGGGCAGGGAGCCTACGAGCAGTACTTC
-	once	TRBV7-2	TRBJ2-5	CASGVGAAETQYF	TGTGCCAGCGGCGTCGGGGCCGCAGAGACCCAGTACTTC
-	-	TRBV7-7	TRBJ2-5	CASSSSQGTYQETQYF	TGTGCTAGCAGCTCGTCCCAGGGGACTTATCAAGAGACCCAGTACTTC
TRBD1	once	TRBV19	TRBJ2-5	CASSGTGPGAQYF	TGTGCCAGCTCCGGGACAGGGCCGGGGGCCCAGTACTTC
-	-	TRBV9	TRBJ2-7	CASSAPDVEQYF	TGTGCCAGCAGCGCTCCGGACGTAGAGCAGTACTTC
-	-	TRBV9	TRBJ1-3	CASSDRVGVGGNTIYF	TGTGCCAGCAGCGACCGGGTGGGGGTAGGAGGAAACACCATATATTTT
TRBD2	-	TRBV30	TRBJ2-7	CAWEGAGGGIRGQYF	TGTGCCTGGGAGGGAGCGGGGGGTGGGATCCGAGGGCAGTACTTC
-	once	TRBV27	TRBJ2-3	CASKTIGNTDTQYF	TGTGCCAGCAAGACGATAGGGAACACAGATACGCAGTATTTT
-	-	TRBV29-1	TRBJ1-1	CSVVQTGGTGTEAFF	TGCAGCGTTGTTCAAACGGGGGGTACGGGCACTGAAGCTTTCTTT
-	-	TRBV7-8	TRBJ1-2	CASSGGRSYGYTF	TGTGCCAGCAGCGGAGGACGAAGCTATGGCTACACCTTC
-	-	TRBV10-3	TRBJ2-1	CAISESLGGGDNEQFF	TGTGCCATCAGTGAGTCTCTCGGAGGGGGGGACAATGAGCAGTTCTTC
-	-	TRBV4-2	TRBJ2-7	CASSQESGLLSYEQYF	TGTGCCAGCAGCCAAGAATCTGGACTCTTAAGCTACGAGCAGTACTTC